Each of the 9 T cell receptor beta chains below was sequenced from the same sample in a study of blood T cell repertoires in COVID-19. The protocol was immunoSEQ multiplex PCR, while the TCRdb copy is restricted to in-frame clones and leaves out a portion. The table shows roughly 60,000 clones, with roughly 84% occurring only once. The sample consisted of peripheral blood. Receptors originate from a man between 60 and 70 years old with COVID-19, enrolled during active disease.

The rearrangement links TRBV6-6 to TRBJ1-3, with D tentatively TRBD1 (6 bases). Trimming removed 6 bases at V and 7 bases at J, with 10 bases between. This CDR3 contains 12 residues. The germline V gene has CDR1 MNHNY and CDR2 SVGAGI (reference sequence). CDR3 nucleotides: TGTGCCAGCAGCAGGGACAAGAACACCATATATTTT. It is translated as CASSRDKNTIYF.

This clone was counted a few times. The V call is TRBV4-2, the J call TRBJ2-6; no clear D gene. The CDR3 spans 18 residues. V shed 0 bases and J shed 2 bases, with 14 bases lying between them. Germline assignment: CDR1 LGHNA and CDR2 YNFKEQ. In nucleotides, the CDR3 is TGTGCCAGCAGCCAAGAAGGCGGAGCCCCCACTGGGGCCAACGTCCTGACTTTC. It encodes CASSQEGGAPTGANVLTF.

This clone was counted once. V gene TRBV19 combines with J gene TRBJ2-5; D ambiguous. Germline CDR1 LNHDA, CDR2 SQIVND (reference sequence). The CDR3 is made up of 13 amino acids. The V gene lost 1 base and the J gene lost 4 bases, with 7 bases spanning the gap. This CDR3 reads CASSIVVRETQYF. CDR3 nucleotide sequence: TGTGCCAGTAGTATAGTCGTCCGAGAGACCCAGTACTTC.

This clone was detected once. This CDR3 is CSATRGLLDEQFF. The CDR3 nucleotides read TGCAGCGCCACAAGGGGACTACTCGATGAGCAGTTCTTC. The chain couples TRBV29-1 to TRBJ2-1; 7 bases agree with TRBD2. The CDR3 is 13 residues long. The V gene end was trimmed by 7 bases and the J gene end by 8 bases; junction bases not matched to a gene: 11. Germline V gene lookup returns CDR1 SQVTM and CDR2 ANQGSEA.

The chain links TRBV27 to TRBJ2-3, with D possibly TRBD2 on 7 matching bases. V lost 6 bases to trimming and J lost 3 bases, with 16 bases between them. The CDR3 spans 15 residues. From germline, CDR1 is MNHEY and CDR2 SMNVEV (reference sequence). CDR3: CASSRIAGATDTQYF. Written as DNA, the CDR3 is TGTGCCAGCAGCCGTATTGCGGGGGCGACAGATACGCAGTATTTT.

This clone was detected once. V usage is TRBV30 and J usage is TRBJ2-1, with TRBD1 matching 10 bases. Trimming took 3 bases from V and 4 from J; bases not matched to a gene: 12. The CDR3 loop spans 17 amino acids. In germline, CDR1 is GTSNPN, CDR2 SVGIG (reference sequence). The CDR3: CAWSNDRGRLLYNEQFF. In DNA, the CDR3 is TGTGCCTGGAGCAACGACAGGGGGCGGCTCTTATACAATGAGCAGTTCTTC.

The V and J genes are TRBV19 and TRBJ2-7, with TRBD1 matching over 10 bases. After removal of 2 bases from V and 6 bases from J, the junction contained 4 bases not matched to a gene. Germline CDR1 reads LNHDA; CDR2 reads SQIVND (reference sequence). CDR3 length equals 14 residues. For the CDR3, the DNA is TGTGCCAGTAGTATACCGGGACAGGGGTCCGAGCAGTACTTC. This codes for CASSIPGQGSEQYF.

This chain joins TRBV7-3 and TRBJ1-6; perhaps TRBD1 as D (6 bases). Trimming removed 5 bases from V and 13 bases from J, with 15 bases in between. Germline loops: CDR1 SGHTA, CDR2 FQGTGA. CDR3 length: 13 amino acids. CDR3 coding DNA: TGTGCCAGCAGCGTCACAGGGAGTTCCCCCCTCCACTTT. Its translation: CASSVTGSSPLHF.

DNA of the CDR3: TGTGCCAGCTCACCGGGACCGTGGACAGGGAAGGTTCTCGAGCAGTACTTC. Translating gives CASSPGPWTGKVLEQYF. V and J are TRBV18 and TRBJ2-7; TRBD1 aligns across 8 bases. Per germline, CDR1 KGHSH and CDR2 LQKENI. CDR3 size: 17 residues. V lost 3 bases to trimming and J lost 6 bases; unmatched junction nucleotides: 16.